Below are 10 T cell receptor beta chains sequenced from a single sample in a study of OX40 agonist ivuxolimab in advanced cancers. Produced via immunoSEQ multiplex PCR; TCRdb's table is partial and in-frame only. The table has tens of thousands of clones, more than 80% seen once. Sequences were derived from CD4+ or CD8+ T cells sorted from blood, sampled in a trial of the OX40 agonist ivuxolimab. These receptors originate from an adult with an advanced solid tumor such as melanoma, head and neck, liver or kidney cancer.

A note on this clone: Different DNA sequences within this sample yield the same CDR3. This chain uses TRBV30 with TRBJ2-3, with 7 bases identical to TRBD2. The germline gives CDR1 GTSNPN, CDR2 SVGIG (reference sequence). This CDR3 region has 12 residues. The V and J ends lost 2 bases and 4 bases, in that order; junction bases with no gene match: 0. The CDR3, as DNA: TGTGCCTGGAGTCGGGGGGCAGATACGCAGTATTTT. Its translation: CAWSRGADTQYF.

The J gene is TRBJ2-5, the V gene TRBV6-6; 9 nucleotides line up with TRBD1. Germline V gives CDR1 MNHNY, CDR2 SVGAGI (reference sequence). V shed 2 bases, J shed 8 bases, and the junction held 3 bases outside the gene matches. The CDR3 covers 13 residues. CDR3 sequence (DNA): TGTGCCAGCAGTTACCAGGACAGGGGAACCCAGTACTTC. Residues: CASSYQDRGTQYF.

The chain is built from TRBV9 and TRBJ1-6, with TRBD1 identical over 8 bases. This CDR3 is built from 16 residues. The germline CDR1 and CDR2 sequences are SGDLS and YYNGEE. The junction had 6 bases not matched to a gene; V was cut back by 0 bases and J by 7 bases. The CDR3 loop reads CASSVDPGGRNSPLHF. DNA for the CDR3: TGTGCCAGCAGCGTAGACCCAGGGGGCAGGAATTCACCCCTCCACTTT.

CDR3 region: CASSLGADTQYF. The CDR3 DNA reads as TGTGCCAGCAGCTTAGGGGCTGATACGCAGTATTTT. The chain combines TRBV13 with TRBJ2-3; D unresolved. CDR3 length equals 12 residues. The V end was cut by 0 bases, the J end by 6 bases, with 4 bases between. Germline CDR1 reads PRHDT; CDR2 reads FYEKMQ (reference sequence).

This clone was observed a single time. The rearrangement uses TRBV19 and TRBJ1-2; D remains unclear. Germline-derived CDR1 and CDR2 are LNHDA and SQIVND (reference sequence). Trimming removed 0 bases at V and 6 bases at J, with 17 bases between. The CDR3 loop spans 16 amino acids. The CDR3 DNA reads TGTGCCAGTAGTATAGATTTTTGGCAAAGGATTCATGGCTACACCTTC. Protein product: CASSIDFWQRIHGYTF. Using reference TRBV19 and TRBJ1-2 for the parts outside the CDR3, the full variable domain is DGGITQSPKYLFRKEGQNVTLSCEQNLNHDAMYWYRQDPGQGLRLIYYSQIVNDFQKGDIAEGYSVSREKKESFPLTVTSAQKNPTAFYLCASSIDFWQRIHGYTFGSGTRLTVV.

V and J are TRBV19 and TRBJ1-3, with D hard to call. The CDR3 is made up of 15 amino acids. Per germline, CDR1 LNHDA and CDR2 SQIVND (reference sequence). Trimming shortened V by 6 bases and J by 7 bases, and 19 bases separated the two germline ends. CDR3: CASSLFGRSTNTIYF. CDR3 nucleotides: TGTGCCAGTAGCTTATTCGGGCGGTCGACCAACACCATATATTTT. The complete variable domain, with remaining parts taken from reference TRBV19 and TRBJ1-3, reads DGGITQSPKYLFRKEGQNVTLSCEQNLNHDAMYWYRQDPGQGLRLIYYSQIVNDFQKGDIAEGYSVSREKKESFPLTVTSAQKNPTAFYLCASSLFGRSTNTIYFGEGSWLTVV.

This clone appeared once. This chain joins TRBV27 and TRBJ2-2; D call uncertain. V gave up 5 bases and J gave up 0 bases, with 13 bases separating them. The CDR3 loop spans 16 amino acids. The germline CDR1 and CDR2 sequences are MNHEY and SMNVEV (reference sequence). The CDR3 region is CASSIQEPPNTGELFF. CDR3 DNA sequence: TGTGCCAGCAGTATCCAGGAGCCCCCGAACACCGGGGAGCTGTTTTTT.

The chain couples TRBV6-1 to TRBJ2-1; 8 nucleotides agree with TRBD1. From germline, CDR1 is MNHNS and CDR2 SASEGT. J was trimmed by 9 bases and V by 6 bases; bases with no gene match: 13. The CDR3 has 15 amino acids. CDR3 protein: CASRPGQARAGEQFF. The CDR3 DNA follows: TGTGCCAGCAGACCGGGACAGGCCAGGGCAGGTGAGCAGTTCTTC.

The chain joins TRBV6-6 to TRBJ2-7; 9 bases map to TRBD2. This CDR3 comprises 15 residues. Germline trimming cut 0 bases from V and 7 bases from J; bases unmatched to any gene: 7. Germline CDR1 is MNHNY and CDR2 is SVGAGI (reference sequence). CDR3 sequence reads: CASSYSGAGGREQYF. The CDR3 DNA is TGTGCCAGCAGTTACTCGGGCGCGGGGGGGCGGGAGCAGTACTTC.

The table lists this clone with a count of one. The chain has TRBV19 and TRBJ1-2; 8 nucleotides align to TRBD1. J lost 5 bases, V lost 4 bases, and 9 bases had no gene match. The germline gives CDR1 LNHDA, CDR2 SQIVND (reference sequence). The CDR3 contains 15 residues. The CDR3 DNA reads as TGTGCCAGTAGTACCCAGGGGGCCCTTCGGTATGGCTACACCTTC. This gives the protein CASSTQGALRYGYTF.